The 14 T cell receptor beta chains below come from one sample, sequenced in a study of T cell repertoires in cytomegalovirus infection. One entry per CDR3 protein, called by TCRdb with MiXCR from the reads. The sample has nearly 450,000 distinct CDR3 sequences; approximately 32% are singletons. Sequenced sample: PBMCs. The receptors derive from a human donor in good health (CMV status not recorded). Some clones in this sample may be carry-over from other donors' samples.

With regard to this clonotype: Because the CDR3 is missing its conserved closing phenylalanine or tryptophan, this is likely a read error. The chain links TRBV20-1 to TRBJ2-2; 8 positions match TRBD1. The CDR3 is made up of 16 amino acids. Germline CDR1 is DFQATT and CDR2 is SNEGSKA (reference sequence). V was pared by 4 bases and J by 4 bases, with 11 bases of the junction left unmatched. CDR3 protein: CSAINYDRGGTGELFC. Written as DNA, the CDR3 is TGCAGTGCTATCAATTACGACAGGGGTGGCACCGGGGAGCTGTTTTGT.

The chain employs TRBV6-6 and TRBJ1-1; the D is unclear. Per germline, CDR1 MNHNY and CDR2 SVGAGI (reference sequence). V lost 0 bases to trimming and J lost 11 bases, with 7 bases between them. The CDR3 covers 11 residues. The CDR3 protein is CASSYSKEAFF. In DNA form, the CDR3 reads TGTGCCAGCAGTTACTCGAAGGAGGCTTTCTTT.

The chain carries TRBV11-2 and TRBJ2-7, with TRBD1 matching over 8 bases. Germline trimming cut 4 bases from V and 4 bases from J; bases unmatched to any gene: 12. The CDR3 is made up of 16 amino acids. Germline V gene data show CDR1 as SGHAT and CDR2 as FQNNGV. The CDR3: CASSSYRQGKGYEQYF. The CDR3 DNA reads as TGTGCCAGCAGCTCCTACCGACAGGGGAAAGGATACGAGCAGTACTTC. The whole variable domain, filled in from reference TRBV11-2 and TRBJ2-7, reads EAGVAQSPRYKIIEKRQSVAFWCNPISGHATLYWYQQILGQGPKLLIQFQNNGVVDDSQLPKDRFSAERLKGVDSTLKIQPAKLEDSAVYLCASSSYRQGKGYEQYFGPGTRLTVT.

This clonotype was counted a few times. The chain has TRBV5-6 and TRBJ2-2; possible D gene TRBD1, 5 bases. Germline lookup yields CDR1 SGHDT and CDR2 YYEEEE. The length of the CDR3 is 16 residues. The germline V and J ends were trimmed by 3 bases and 0 bases, with 12 bases remaining between them. CDR3: CASSSRLRANTGELFF. In DNA, the CDR3 is TGTGCCAGCAGCTCCCGGCTCAGGGCGAACACCGGGGAGCTGTTTTTT.

This clonotype has a count of ten or more. The V call is TRBV7-8, the J call TRBJ2-7, with TRBD1 matching 12 bases. CDR3 size: 17 residues. In germline, CDR1 is SGHVS, CDR2 FQNEAQ. Trimming cost V 5 bases and J 1 base; bases outside gene matches: 9. The CDR3 coding sequence is TGTGCCAGCAGCCCATCCTGGGGACAGGGGGCTTCCTACGAGCAGTACTTC. Its translation is CASSPSWGQGASYEQYF.

The chain is built from TRBV7-2 and TRBJ2-1, with D unclear. The germline V and J ends were trimmed by 6 bases and 7 bases, with 13 bases remaining between them. The CDR3 is 13 residues long. In germline, CDR1 is SGHTA, CDR2 FQGNSA. Written as DNA, the CDR3 is TGTGCCAGCAGATCACTGGGTTTGAATGAGCAGTTCTTC. Its translation: CASRSLGLNEQFF. The full variable domain, with the rest looked up from reference TRBV7-2 and TRBJ2-1, is GAGVSQSPSNKVTEKGKDVELRCDPISGHTALYWYRQSLGQGLEFLIYFQGNSAPDKSGLPSDRFSAERTGGSVSTLTIQRTQQEDSAVYLCASRSLGLNEQFFGPGTRLTVL.

This clonotype was observed a handful of times. This sequence joins TRBV24-1 and TRBJ2-2; D could derive from TRBD1 or TRBD2 (5 bases each). CDR3 length equals 13 residues. The germline V and J ends were trimmed by 8 bases and 7 bases, with 13 bases remaining between them. Per germline, CDR1 KGHDR and CDR2 SFDVKD. The CDR3 DNA sequence: TGTGCCACCATGACGGGGCCTGGCGGGGAGCTGTTTTTT. Its translation: CATMTGPGGELFF.

The CDR3 sequence: CASSRTGRTGELFF. CDR3 in DNA: TGTGCCAGCTCACGGACAGGGCGGACCGGGGAGCTGTTTTTT. The chain carries TRBV18 and TRBJ2-2, with 8 bases matching TRBD1. CDR1 is KGHSH and CDR2 is LQKENI in the germline V gene. This CDR3 spans 14 amino acids. With 4 bases clipped from V and 5 bases from J, the junction kept 3 bases outside the gene matches.

This clonotype was counted between two and nine times. The chain recombines TRBV11-2 with TRBJ1-2; D gene unclear. With 1 base removed from V and 2 bases from J, the gap between germline ends came to 5 bases. Germline assignment: CDR1 SGHAT and CDR2 FQNNGV. This CDR3 contains 13 residues. The CDR3 coding sequence is TGTGCCAGCAGCTTAGGGATAAACTATGGCTACACCTTC. Protein sequence: CASSLGINYGYTF.

This clonotype was detected only a few times. CDR3 in amino acids: CASSLVAHRNEKLFF. The CDR3 coding sequence is TGTGCCAGCAGCCTAGTCGCACACCGAAATGAAAAACTGTTTTTT. This chain links TRBV7-9 with TRBJ1-4; the D is unclear. This CDR3 is 15 amino acids long. V lost 5 bases and J lost 5, with 15 bases in between. Germline CDR1 is SEHNR and CDR2 is FQNEAQ (reference sequence).

Details on this clonotype: Just one base apart from a much larger clone, this may be a read error. The J gene is TRBJ2-7, the V gene TRBV11-2, with 8 bases fitting TRBD1. Losses at the gene ends were 3 bases for V and 10 bases for J; bases not matched to a gene: 8. The germline V gene encodes CDR1 SGHAT and CDR2 FQNNGV. The CDR3 consists of 13 residues. CDR3 nucleotides: TGTGCCAGCAGCTTCGGGGACAGGAGAGCCCAGTACTTC. Translation gives CASSFGDRRAQYF.

The table lists this clonotype with many counts. The chain recombines TRBV7-6 with TRBJ2-3; D perhaps matches TRBD1 (6 bases). Trimming pared 1 base from V and 2 bases from J, leaving 10 bases between. Germline CDR1 and CDR2: SGHVS and FNYEAQ. The CDR3 is 15 residues long. The CDR3: CASSLGWGPTDTQYF. CDR3 DNA sequence: TGTGCCAGCAGCTTAGGGTGGGGGCCCACAGATACGCAGTATTTT. The whole variable domain, filled in from reference TRBV7-6 and TRBJ2-3, reads GAGVSQSPRYKVTKRGQDVALRCDPISGHVSLYWYRQALGQGPEFLTYFNYEAQQDKSGLPNDRFSAERPEGSISTLTIQRTEQRDSAMYRCASSLGWGPTDTQYFGPGTRLTVL.

The chain carries TRBV15 and TRBJ1-6, with D maybe TRBD1 (6 bases). CDR1 LNHNV and CDR2 YYDKDF come from the germline V gene (reference sequence). The V end lost 4 bases, the J end lost 11 bases, and 15 bases lay between the germline ends. The CDR3 extends over 14 amino acids. In nucleotides, the CDR3 is TGTGCCACCAGCACCCCTCCCAGGGGCGCACCCCTCCACTTT. Translating gives CATSTPPRGAPLHF.

V usage is TRBV4-1 and J usage is TRBJ1-2; 8 nucleotides match TRBD1. V gave up 0 bases and J gave up 8 bases; unmatched junction bases: 5. Germline CDR1 reads MGHRA; CDR2 reads YSYEKL. The CDR3 is made up of 14 amino acids. The CDR3 is CASSQDPSGGGYTF. The CDR3 DNA sequence: TGCGCCAGCAGCCAAGATCCCTCAGGGGGCGGCTACACCTTC.